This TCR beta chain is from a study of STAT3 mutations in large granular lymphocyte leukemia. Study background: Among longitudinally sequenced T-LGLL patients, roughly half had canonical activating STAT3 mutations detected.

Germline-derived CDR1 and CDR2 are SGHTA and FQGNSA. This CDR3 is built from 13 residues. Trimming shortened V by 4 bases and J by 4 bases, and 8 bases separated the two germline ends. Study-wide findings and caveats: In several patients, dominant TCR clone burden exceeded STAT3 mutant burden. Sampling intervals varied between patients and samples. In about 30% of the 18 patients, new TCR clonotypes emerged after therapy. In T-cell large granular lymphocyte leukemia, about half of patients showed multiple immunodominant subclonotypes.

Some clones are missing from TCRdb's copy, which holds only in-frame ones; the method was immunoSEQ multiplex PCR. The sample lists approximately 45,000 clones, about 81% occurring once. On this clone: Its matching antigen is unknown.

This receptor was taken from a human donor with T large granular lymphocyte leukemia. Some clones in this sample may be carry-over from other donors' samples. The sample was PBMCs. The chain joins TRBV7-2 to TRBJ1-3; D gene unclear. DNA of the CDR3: TGTGCCAGCAGCTCCACACTGGGAAACACCATATATTTT. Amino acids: CASSSTLGNTIYF.